A single sample gave rise to the 14 T cell receptor beta chains below, sequenced in a study of T-cell reconstitution after alpha-beta-depleted transplantation in children listed by TCRdb under 2016. The treatment or condition label of this sample denotes: allogeneic hematopoietic cell transplantation with graft depleted of TCRalphabeta T cells and CD19 B cells. The library relied on PCR. Sequencing was performed on an Illumina HiSeq 2500. TCR libraries were prepared with molecular barcoding, using unique molecular identifiers to normalize TCRbeta repertoire quantification. TCRdb reran the public reads through fastp at Q25 and MiXCR, keeping productive beta chains. Under each unique CDR3 protein, matching rows form one entry showing the most common genes and DNA. The sample includes around 450,000 distinct CDR3 sequences, with 8% to 11% observed a single time. The ten largest clones take up about 2% of the sample.

The input for sequencing was PBMCs, taken before TCRalphabeta/CD19-depleted stem cell transplant. All receptors come from a child younger than 10 with inherited bone marrow failure, due to receive a stem cell transplant.

This clonotype has at least ten counts. The chain couples TRBV7-7 to TRBJ2-3; 10 bases agree with TRBD1. CDR1 and CDR2 from the germline V gene are SSHAT and FNYEAQ (reference sequence). Trimming took 3 bases from V and 5 from J; bases not matched to a gene: 2. The CDR3 is 14 amino acids. In nucleotides, the CDR3 is TGTGCCAGCAGCTTGACAGGGGGCAAAGATACGCAGTATTTT. It encodes CASSLTGGKDTQYF.

Comment on this clonotype: A much larger clone differs by one base, so this may be a read error. J is TRBJ2-3 and V is TRBV28, with 10 bases lining up with TRBD2. The CDR3 is made up of 19 amino acids. The germline CDR1 and CDR2 sequences are MDHEN and SYDVKM. DNA of the CDR3: TGTGACAGCAGTTTTAGTGGCCAGCGGGAGGGCCTGTGGTCAGATACGCAGTATTTT. Its protein is CDSSFSGQREGLWSDTQYF. Combining the CDR3 with reference TRBV28 and TRBJ2-3 gives the whole variable domain DVKVTQSSRYLVKRTGEKVFLECVQDMDHENMFWYRQDPGLGLRLIYFSYDVKMKEKGDIPEGYSVSREKKERFSLILESASTNQTSMYLCDSSFSGQREGLWSDTQYFGPGTRLTVL.

This clonotype was detected ten times or more. The chain employs TRBV7-9 and TRBJ2-2; 11 bases are a match to TRBD2. With V trimmed by 1 base and J by 4 bases, 5 bases remained unmatched. Germline CDR1 reads SEHNR; CDR2 reads FQNEAQ (reference sequence). The CDR3 runs 17 residues. As DNA, the CDR3 is TGTGCCAGCAGCTTAGAACCCACTAGCGGGAGCACCGGGGAGCTGTTTTTT. Translation gives CASSLEPTSGSTGELFF.

This clonotype was recorded a few times. This chain uses TRBV11-2 with TRBJ2-7; 8 positions match TRBD2. The CDR3 has 14 amino acids. From germline, CDR1 is SGHAT and CDR2 FQNNGV. V trimming: 5 bases; J trimming: 5 bases; junction bases outside the gene matches: 8. CDR3 loop: CASSPRSSGNEQYF. CDR3 coding DNA: TGTGCCAGCAGCCCGAGGAGTAGCGGGAACGAGCAGTACTTC.

The table lists this clonotype with many counts. The CDR3 DNA sequence: TGCAGTGCTAAGGCCACCAATTCCTACGAGCAGTACTTC. The encoded protein is CSAKATNSYEQYF. The chain couples TRBV20-1 to TRBJ2-7; no definite D call. CDR3 size: 13 residues. The V end was cut by 4 bases, the J end by 1 base, with 11 bases between. Germline V gene data show CDR1 as DFQATT and CDR2 as SNEGSKA (reference sequence).

There are a few counts of this clonotype. The chain uses TRBV20-1 and TRBJ2-2; TRBD2 matches 9 bases. Trimming cost V 1 base and J 3 bases; bases outside gene matches: 6. The CDR3 contains 16 residues. The germline CDR1 and CDR2 sequences are DFQATT and SNEGSKA (reference sequence). The CDR3 here is CSARVASGIHTGELFF. Written as DNA, the CDR3 is TGCAGTGCTAGAGTGGCTAGCGGGATTCACACCGGGGAGCTGTTTTTT.

This clonotype was seen at least ten times. This chain connects TRBV20-1 to TRBJ2-7; D is unresolved. Looked up from germline, CDR1 is DFQATT and CDR2 is SNEGSKA (reference sequence). V lost 1 base and J 3 bases, leaving 7 bases between the germline ends. The CDR3 is 12 amino acids. This chain's CDR3 is CSARGAYYEQYF. In DNA form, the CDR3 reads TGCAGTGCTAGAGGAGCTTACTACGAGCAGTACTTC.

This clonotype was seen a few times. The rearrangement uses TRBV7-2 and TRBJ2-7; tentatively, D is TRBD2 (6 bases). The CDR3 has 16 amino acids. With 1 base removed from V and 4 bases from J, the gap between germline ends came to 17 bases. Per germline, CDR1 SGHTA and CDR2 FQGNSA. The CDR3 nucleotides are TGTGCCAGCAGCTTAGTTTCCCTTGGGCTAGCGTACGAGCAGTACTTC. Translation gives CASSLVSLGLAYEQYF.

In its sample, this clonotype was seen a few times. This chain joins TRBV11-2 and TRBJ2-2; D is perhaps TRBD2 (5 bases). This CDR3 is built from 17 residues. The V end lost 0 bases, the J end lost 2 bases, and 13 bases lay between the germline ends. Germline V gene data show CDR1 as SGHAT and CDR2 as FQNNGV. The CDR3 sequence is CASSLDWGDPNTGELFF. The CDR3 DNA reads as TGTGCCAGCAGCTTAGATTGGGGAGACCCTAACACCGGGGAGCTGTTTTTT. Full variable domain (missing parts from reference TRBV11-2 and TRBJ2-2): EAGVAQSPRYKIIEKRQSVAFWCNPISGHATLYWYQQILGQGPKLLIQFQNNGVVDDSQLPKDRFSAERLKGVDSTLKIQPAKLEDSAVYLCASSLDWGDPNTGELFFGEGSRLTVL.

At least ten counts were recorded for this clonotype. This rearrangement joins TRBV28 to TRBJ2-7; D might be TRBD2 (7 bases). CDR3 length equals 14 residues. The germline CDR1 and CDR2 sequences are MDHEN and SYDVKM. Trimming left V 5 bases short and J 2 bases short, with 13 bases between. CDR3 region: CASSLQGGAYEQYF. As DNA, the CDR3 is TGTGCCAGCAGTCTACAGGGAGGGGCCTACGAGCAGTACTTC. The whole variable domain, filled in from reference TRBV28 and TRBJ2-7, reads DVKVTQSSRYLVKRTGEKVFLECVQDMDHENMFWYRQDPGLGLRLIYFSYDVKMKEKGDIPEGYSVSREKKERFSLILESASTNQTSMYLCASSLQGGAYEQYFGPGTRLTVT.

This clonotype was seen more than once but under ten times. The rearrangement uses TRBV7-2 and TRBJ2-1; D is possibly TRBD1 or TRBD2 (6 bases each). CDR3 length equals 14 residues. Germline CDR1 and CDR2: SGHTA and FQGNSA. V was clipped by 2 bases and J by 8 bases, with 13 bases between them. The CDR3 DNA sequence: TGTGCCAGCAGCTTATCCGGGGGCAGCGATGAGCAGTTCTTC. This gives the protein CASSLSGGSDEQFF.

This clonotype was found many times. This chain joins TRBV7-9 and TRBJ2-3; 12 bases line up with TRBD2. The CDR3 covers 16 residues. Germline V gene lookup returns CDR1 SEHNR and CDR2 FQNEAQ (reference sequence). J was trimmed by 5 bases and V by 1 base; bases with no gene match: 4. The CDR3 here is CASSLVLAGGKDTQYF. In DNA, the CDR3 is TGTGCCAGCAGCTTAGTACTAGCGGGAGGAAAAGATACGCAGTATTTT.

This chain uses TRBV24-1 with TRBJ2-1; D remains ambiguous. Germline values: CDR1 KGHDR, CDR2 SFDVKD. The CDR3 covers 11 residues. V lost 6 bases to trimming and J lost 8 bases, with 7 bases between them. The CDR3 protein is CATSIKDEQFF. In DNA form, the CDR3 reads TGTGCCACCAGTATTAAGGATGAGCAGTTCTTC.

This clonotype occurred many times. The chain uses TRBV11-2 and TRBJ2-1; 9 bases line up with TRBD2. The ends lost 5 bases at V and 6 bases at J; junction bases unmatched: 11. The germline CDR1 and CDR2 sequences are SGHAT and FQNNGV. There are 16 residues in the CDR3. CDR3 amino acids: CASSPSAGTSLNEQFF. In nucleotides, the CDR3 is TGTGCCAGCAGCCCGAGTGCCGGGACTAGCCTCAATGAGCAGTTCTTC.